This TCR beta chain was found in a study of Ad26.COV2.S vaccination and SARS-CoV-2 variants. Study-wide findings and caveats: TCR breadth and depth analyses may have underestimated total T cell responses. In vaccinated individuals, spike-specific CD8+ and CD4+ T cell responses reportedly displayed substantial breadth.

Treatment indicated: about 20 received Ad26.COV2.S at low or high dose, single or two shots; roughly 5 received placebo; per-sample allocation not given. Following the first vaccine or placebo injection, samples were taken on day 63. Clones were read by immunoSEQ multiplex PCR, and TCRdb kept only the in-frame ones, dropping some. Of hundreds of thousands of clones listed, more than 80% are singletons. The germline V gene has CDR1 SGHNT and CDR2 YYREEE (reference sequence). Trimming removed 0 bases at V and 8 bases at J, with 17 bases between. This CDR3 is 15 amino acids long. This clone was detected a few times. Its target is not known.

The TCR sequence derives from a person between 18 and 65 years old who received the Ad26.COV2.S COVID-19 vaccine or a placebo. This specimen consisted of peripheral blood, obtained in a trial of Ad26.COV2.S vaccine versus placebo. This chain uses TRBV5-4 with TRBJ1-2, with a possible D match to TRBD1 (5 bases). In nucleotides, the CDR3 is TGTGCCAGCAGCTTGGAGGTGGGGGGATCTGACGGCTACACCTTC. It is translated as CASSLEVGGSDGYTF.